These 22 T cell receptor beta chains were all obtained from the same sample, sequenced in a study of cytomegalovirus exposure and HLA in healthy donors. Sequencing used immunoSEQ multiplex PCR; TCRdb keeps in-frame clones, though not all of them. Seen here are 180,000 or so clones, approximately 90% observed once, and the top ten hold roughly 1.3%. The source material was PBMCs. These receptors were taken from a woman aged 25 to 39 in good health and CMV-seronegative.

The chain's CDR3 is CASSEAPRTGGGDTQYF. CDR3 sequence (DNA): TGTGCCAGCAGTGAAGCCCCCCGGACAGGGGGAGGAGATACGCAGTATTTT. V is TRBV6-1 and J is TRBJ2-3; TRBD1 aligns across 10 bases. The V segment lost 0 bases and the J segment 5 bases; nucleotides outside the gene matches: 8. Germline V gives CDR1 MNHNS, CDR2 SASEGT. There are 17 residues in the CDR3.

The V call is TRBV4-3, the J call TRBJ2-5, with TRBD2 matching over 10 bases. Germline V gives CDR1 LGHNA, CDR2 YSLEER. V shed 1 base, J shed 0 bases, and the junction held 11 bases outside the gene matches. The length of the CDR3 is 19 residues. CDR3 bases: TGCGCCAGCAGCCAAGGTTCCCAGCGGGGGGGCCTAAACCAAGAGACCCAGTACTTC. This codes for CASSQGSQRGGLNQETQYF.

This clone was recorded once. This chain joins TRBV2 and TRBJ2-7; D is unresolved. The ends were cut back, 3 bases at V and 0 bases at J, with 9 bases in the middle. From germline, CDR1 is SNHLY and CDR2 FYNNEI. CDR3 size: 14 residues. CDR3 loop: CASSELWSSYEQYF. The CDR3 DNA reads TGTGCCAGCAGTGAGCTTTGGAGCTCCTACGAGCAGTACTTC.

The chain is built from TRBV7-9 and TRBJ2-6, with unresolved D. V was cut by 3 bases and J by 0 bases, with 15 bases left in between. Germline lookup yields CDR1 SEHNR and CDR2 FQNEAQ (reference sequence). This CDR3 comprises 18 residues. CDR3 in amino acids: CASSFSVRWSSGANVLTF. The DNA for the CDR3 is TGTGCCAGCAGCTTCTCTGTAAGGTGGAGCTCTGGGGCCAACGTCCTGACTTTC.

In DNA, the CDR3 is TGCGCCAGCAGCTTGATGGGAGGGATGGTAACAGATACGCAGTATTTT. The encoded protein is CASSLMGGMVTDTQYF. The chain couples TRBV5-1 to TRBJ2-3, with 7 bases lining up with TRBD2. Germline-derived CDR1 and CDR2 are SGHRS and YFSETQ. J gave up 3 bases and V 1 base, and 8 bases lay outside the gene matches. The CDR3 contains 16 residues.

This clone appeared a single time. The rearrangement joins TRBV5-6 to TRBJ2-7, with 9 positions matching TRBD2. Losses at the gene ends were 0 bases for V and 3 bases for J; bases not matched to a gene: 1. The germline V gene encodes CDR1 SGHDT and CDR2 YYEEEE. The CDR3 spans 14 residues. The CDR3 loop is CASSLVSGGYEQYF. As DNA, the CDR3 is TGTGCCAGCAGCTTGGTTAGCGGGGGCTACGAGCAGTACTTC.

V usage is TRBV5-4 and J usage is TRBJ1-2; weak D call: TRBD1 (5 bases). This CDR3 comprises 16 residues. Per the germline V gene, CDR1 is SGHNT and CDR2 is YYREEE (reference sequence). Between the trimmed V and J ends, which lost 0 bases and 4 bases, there was a span of 16 bases. The CDR3 nucleotides read TGTGCCAGCAGCTTGGGGCGGGGCCAGGGAGCCTATGGCTACACCTTC. It yields the protein CASSLGRGQGAYGYTF.

This clone turned up a few times. The sample contains more than one DNA sequence encoding this CDR3. This chain connects TRBV6-5 to TRBJ1-1; 10 bases agree with TRBD1. Germline V CDR1 and CDR2: MNHEY, SVGAGI. The V gene end was trimmed by 6 bases and the J gene end by 4 bases; junction bases not matched to a gene: 5. The CDR3 consists of 14 residues. The CDR3 is CASRDRGRLTEAFF. The CDR3 coding sequence is TGTGCCAGCAGAGACAGGGGGCGGCTCACTGAAGCTTTCTTT.

This chain uses TRBV27 with TRBJ2-1, with TRBD2 identical over 10 bases. V lost 5 bases and J lost 9; bases outside the gene matches: 10. Germline V CDR1 and CDR2: MNHEY, SMNVEV (reference sequence). CDR3 length: 15 amino acids. CDR3 bases: TGTGCCAGCAGTCCCCTTGGAGCGGGGGGGCGTGAGCAGTTCTTC. Protein product: CASSPLGAGGREQFF.

This sequence joins TRBV29-1 and TRBJ1-4; weak D call: TRBD1 (5 bases). This CDR3 spans 12 amino acids. The germline V gene encodes CDR1 SQVTM and CDR2 ANQGSEA. V dropped 3 bases and J dropped 4 bases, with 6 bases sitting between them. CDR3 bases: TGCAGCGTTGAGGGGCGTAATGAAAAACTGTTTTTT. It specifies CSVEGRNEKLFF.

The chain joins TRBV7-2 to TRBJ2-7, with TRBD1 matching over 7 bases. Trimming at V came to 4 bases and at J to 2 bases, leaving 14 bases not matched to a gene. Germline CDR1 and CDR2: SGHTA and FQGNSA. The CDR3 loop spans 17 amino acids. This CDR3 reads CASSSTGTHHNAYEQYF. The CDR3 nucleotides are TGTGCCAGCAGCTCGACAGGGACACACCATAACGCCTACGAGCAGTACTTC.

This clone was found once. The chain is built from TRBV9 and TRBJ1-1; tentatively, D is TRBD1 (5 bases). The ends were cut back, 4 bases at V and 4 bases at J, with 14 bases in the middle. Germline V gene lookup returns CDR1 SGDLS and CDR2 YYNGEE. This CDR3 spans 14 amino acids. For the CDR3, the DNA is TGTGCCAGCAGCACATACTCGGGGGGCACTGAAGCTTTCTTT. Its translation is CASSTYSGGTEAFF.

The rearrangement links TRBV2 to TRBJ1-5, with 9 positions matching TRBD1. The CDR3 has 15 residues. The germline V gene has CDR1 SNHLY and CDR2 FYNNEI. Germline trimming cut 5 bases from V and 4 bases from J; bases unmatched to any gene: 6. Written as DNA, the CDR3 is TGTGCCAGCAGTATTCTGACAGGGGGGAATCAGCCCCAGCATTTT. This sequence encodes CASSILTGGNQPQHF.

The chain recombines TRBV2 with TRBJ2-5, with TRBD2 identical over 7 bases. The CDR3 totals 14 residues. With V trimmed by 4 bases and J by 4 bases, 6 bases remained unmatched. Germline V CDR1 and CDR2: SNHLY, FYNNEI. The CDR3, as DNA: TGTGCCAGCAGTGTCGGGCCGGGAGGAGAGACCCAGTACTTC. This codes for CASSVGPGGETQYF.

This clone was counted a single time. The rearrangement links TRBV5-1 to TRBJ2-3; D remains unclear. Germline CDR1 SGHRS, CDR2 YFSETQ. V was cut by 2 bases and J by 1 base, with 8 bases left in between. The CDR3 has 14 amino acids. Here the CDR3 DNA reads TGCGCCAGCAGCTTTCTACGGGGCACAGATACGCAGTATTTT. Translation gives CASSFLRGTDTQYF.

The chain carries TRBV18 and TRBJ1-3, with 7 positions matching TRBD1. This CDR3 contains 18 residues. Losses at the gene ends were 4 bases for V and 0 bases for J; bases not matched to a gene: 12. The germline gives CDR1 KGHSH, CDR2 LQKENI. CDR3 region: CASSLVDRAFYSGNTIYF. CDR3 coding DNA: TGTGCCAGCTCACTAGTTGACAGGGCGTTCTACTCTGGAAACACCATATATTTT. Based on the CDR3 plus reference TRBV18 and TRBJ1-3, the full variable domain is NAGVMQNPRHLVRRRGQEARLRCSPMKGHSHVYWYRQLPEEGLKFMVYLQKENIIDESGMPKERFSAEFPKEGPSILRIQQVVRGDSAAYFCASSLVDRAFYSGNTIYFGEGSWLTVV.

The chain recombines TRBV4-1 with TRBJ2-3; weak D call: TRBD1 (5 bases). Germline V lookup: CDR1 MGHRA, CDR2 YSYEKL. V was cut by 4 bases and J by 2 bases, with 13 bases left in between. CDR3 length: 15 amino acids. In DNA, the CDR3 is TGCGCCAGCAGCCCTGGAGACAGAGACACAGATACGCAGTATTTT. Its protein is CASSPGDRDTDTQYF.

The chain uses TRBV6-6 and TRBJ2-3, with 12 bases that match TRBD2. CDR1 is MNHNY and CDR2 is SVGAGI in the germline V gene (reference sequence). Trimming removed 1 base from V and 4 bases from J; junction bases left unmatched: 3. CDR3 length: 16 residues. CDR3 region: CASSYFTSGGPDTQYF. The CDR3 DNA reads TGTGCCAGCAGTTACTTCACTAGCGGGGGGCCAGATACGCAGTATTTT.

The rearrangement uses TRBV6-1 and TRBJ1-1; weak D call: TRBD1 (5 bases). The germline V gene encodes CDR1 MNHNS and CDR2 SASEGT. CDR3 size: 11 residues. Written as DNA, the CDR3 is TGTGCTCAGCAGGAGGGGACTGAAGCTTTCTTT. This translates into CAQQEGTEAFF.

The DNA for the CDR3 is TGTGCCAGTAGTATCGACGGACTAACTAATGAAAAACTGTTTTTT. Protein: CASSIDGLTNEKLFF. This chain links TRBV19 with TRBJ1-4; D is unclear. The CDR3 has 15 residues. Trimming removed 3 bases from V and 1 base from J, with 9 bases in between. The germline gives CDR1 LNHDA, CDR2 SQIVND (reference sequence).

The rearrangement joins TRBV7-9 to TRBJ2-7, with 7 bases fitting TRBD2. The V gene end was trimmed by 1 base and the J gene end by 0 bases; junction bases not matched to a gene: 9. Germline CDR1 SEHNR, CDR2 FQNEAQ (reference sequence). This CDR3 has 17 residues. The CDR3 nucleotides read TGTGCCAGCAGCTTAGATGGTGGAGCGGGGCTCTCCTACGAGCAGTACTTC. Amino acid sequence: CASSLDGGAGLSYEQYF.

The CDR3 sequence is CASSQVTVEYGYTF. CDR3 sequence (DNA): TGTGCCAGCAGCCAAGTGACAGTAGAGTATGGCTACACCTTC. This rearrangement joins TRBV4-2 to TRBJ1-2; D possibly corresponds to TRBD1 (5 bases). The CDR3 has 14 residues. Germline-derived CDR1 and CDR2 are LGHNA and YNFKEQ. Trimming removed 1 base at V and 5 bases at J, with 11 bases between.